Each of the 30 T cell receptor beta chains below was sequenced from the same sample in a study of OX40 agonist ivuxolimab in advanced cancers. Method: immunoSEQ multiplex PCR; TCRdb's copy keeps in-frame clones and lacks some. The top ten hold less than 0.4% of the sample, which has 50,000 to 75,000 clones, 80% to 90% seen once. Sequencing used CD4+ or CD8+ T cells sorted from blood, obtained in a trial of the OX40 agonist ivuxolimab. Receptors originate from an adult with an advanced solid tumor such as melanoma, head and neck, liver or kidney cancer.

The CDR3 reads CASSSQGVRTREQYF. The CDR3 DNA follows: TGTGCCAGCAGCTCGCAGGGAGTTCGGACTCGGGAGCAGTACTTC. The genes are TRBV7-2 and TRBJ2-5; D might be TRBD2 (6 bases). This CDR3 is built from 15 residues. Germline-derived CDR1 and CDR2 are SGHTA and FQGNSA. V lost 4 bases and J lost 11, with 23 bases in between.

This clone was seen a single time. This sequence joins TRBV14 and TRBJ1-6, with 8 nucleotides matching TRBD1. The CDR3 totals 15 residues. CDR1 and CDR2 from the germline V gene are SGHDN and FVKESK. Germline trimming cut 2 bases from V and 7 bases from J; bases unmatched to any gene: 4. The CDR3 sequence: CASSQTGGKNSPLHF. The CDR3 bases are TGTGCCAGCAGCCAAACAGGGGGAAAAAATTCACCCCTCCACTTT.

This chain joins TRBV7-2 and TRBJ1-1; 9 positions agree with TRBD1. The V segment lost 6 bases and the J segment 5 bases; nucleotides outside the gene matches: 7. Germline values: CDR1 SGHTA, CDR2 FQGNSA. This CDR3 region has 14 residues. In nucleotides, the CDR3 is TGTGCCAGCAGGTGGGGACAGGGTCTAACTGAAGCTTTCTTT. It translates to CASRWGQGLTEAFF.

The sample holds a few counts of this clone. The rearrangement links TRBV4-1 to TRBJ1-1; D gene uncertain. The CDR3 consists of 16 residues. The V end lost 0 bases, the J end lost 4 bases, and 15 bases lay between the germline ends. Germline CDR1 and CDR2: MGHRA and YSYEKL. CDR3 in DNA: TGCGCCAGCAGCCAAGAACGATTCGCCATGACCACTGAAGCTTTCTTT. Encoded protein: CASSQERFAMTTEAFF.

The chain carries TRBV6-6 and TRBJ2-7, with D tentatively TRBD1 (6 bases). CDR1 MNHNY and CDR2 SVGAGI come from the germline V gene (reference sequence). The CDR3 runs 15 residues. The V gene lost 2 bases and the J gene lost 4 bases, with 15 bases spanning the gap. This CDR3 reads CASSYKEQGPYEQYF. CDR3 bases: TGTGCCAGCAGTTACAAGGAACAGGGCCCTTACGAGCAGTACTTC.

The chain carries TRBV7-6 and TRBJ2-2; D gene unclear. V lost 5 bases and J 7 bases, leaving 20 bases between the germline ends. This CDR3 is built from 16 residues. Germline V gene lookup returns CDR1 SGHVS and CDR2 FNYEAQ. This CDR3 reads CASSPYSPPRGGELFF. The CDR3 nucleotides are TGTGCCAGCAGCCCCTACTCTCCCCCAAGAGGCGGGGAGCTGTTTTTT.

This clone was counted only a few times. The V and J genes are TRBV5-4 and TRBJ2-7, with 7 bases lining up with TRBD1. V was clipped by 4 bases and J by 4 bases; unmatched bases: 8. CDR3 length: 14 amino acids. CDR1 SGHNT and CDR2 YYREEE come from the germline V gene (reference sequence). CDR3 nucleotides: TGTGCCAGCAGCCATGCAGGGGGTAGGTACGAGCAGTACTTC. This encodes CASSHAGGRYEQYF.

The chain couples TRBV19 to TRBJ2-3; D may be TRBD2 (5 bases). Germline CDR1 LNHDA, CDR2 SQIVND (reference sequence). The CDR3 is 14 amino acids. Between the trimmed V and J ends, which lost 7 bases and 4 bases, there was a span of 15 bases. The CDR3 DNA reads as TGTGCCAGTACCACCCTGGGCGGGTCAGATACGCAGTATTTT. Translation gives CASTTLGGSDTQYF.

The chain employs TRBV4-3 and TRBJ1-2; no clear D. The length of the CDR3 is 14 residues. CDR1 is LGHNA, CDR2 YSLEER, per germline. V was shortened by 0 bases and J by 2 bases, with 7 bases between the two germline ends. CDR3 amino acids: CASSQDGFNYGYTF. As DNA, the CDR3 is TGCGCCAGCAGCCAAGATGGCTTCAACTATGGCTACACCTTC.

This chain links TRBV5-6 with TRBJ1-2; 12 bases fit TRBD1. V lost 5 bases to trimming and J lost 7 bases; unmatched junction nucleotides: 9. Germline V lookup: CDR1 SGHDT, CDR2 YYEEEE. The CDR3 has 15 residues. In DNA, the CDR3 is TGTGCCAGCAGTAACCGGGACAGGGGGCCCGGTGGCTACACCTTC. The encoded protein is CASSNRDRGPGGYTF.

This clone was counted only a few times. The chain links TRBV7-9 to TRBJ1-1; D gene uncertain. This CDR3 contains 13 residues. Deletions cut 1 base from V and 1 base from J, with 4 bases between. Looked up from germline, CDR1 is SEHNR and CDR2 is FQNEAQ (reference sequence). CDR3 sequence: CASSLEGNTEAFF. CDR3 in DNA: TGTGCCAGCAGCTTAGAGGGGAACACTGAAGCTTTCTTT.

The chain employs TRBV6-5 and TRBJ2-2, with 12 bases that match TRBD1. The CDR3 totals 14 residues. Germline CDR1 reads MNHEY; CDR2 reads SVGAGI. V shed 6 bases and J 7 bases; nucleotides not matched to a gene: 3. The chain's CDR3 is CASRGTGGHGELFF. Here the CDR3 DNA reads TGTGCCAGCAGAGGGACAGGGGGCCACGGGGAGCTGTTTTTT.

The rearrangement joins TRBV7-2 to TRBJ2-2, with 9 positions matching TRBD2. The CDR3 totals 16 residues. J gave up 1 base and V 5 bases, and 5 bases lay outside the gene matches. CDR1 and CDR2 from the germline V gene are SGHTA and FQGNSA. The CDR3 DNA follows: TGTGCCAGCAGCCTGCTAGCGGGGCAGAACACCGGGGAGCTGTTTTTT. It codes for CASSLLAGQNTGELFF.

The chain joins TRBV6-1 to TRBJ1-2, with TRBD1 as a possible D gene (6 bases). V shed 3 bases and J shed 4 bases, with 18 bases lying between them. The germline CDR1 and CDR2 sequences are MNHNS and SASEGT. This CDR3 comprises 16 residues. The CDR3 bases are TGTGCCAGCAGTGAGTCCGGGGGGCCACCGGGCTATGGCTACACCTTC. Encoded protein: CASSESGGPPGYGYTF.

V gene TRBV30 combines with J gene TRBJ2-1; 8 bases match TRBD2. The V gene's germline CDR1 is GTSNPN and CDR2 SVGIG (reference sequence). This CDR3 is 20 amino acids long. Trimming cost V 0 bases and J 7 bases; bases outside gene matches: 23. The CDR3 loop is CAWSVIGVRGASFFWNEQFF. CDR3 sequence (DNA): TGTGCCTGGAGTGTAATTGGTGTGCGGGGGGCTTCGTTTTTTTGGAATGAGCAGTTCTTC.

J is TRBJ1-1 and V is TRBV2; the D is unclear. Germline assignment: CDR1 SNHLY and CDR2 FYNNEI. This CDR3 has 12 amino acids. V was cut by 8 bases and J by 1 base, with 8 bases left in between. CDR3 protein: CASLGPNTEAFF. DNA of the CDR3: TGTGCCAGCCTCGGCCCGAACACTGAAGCTTTCTTT.

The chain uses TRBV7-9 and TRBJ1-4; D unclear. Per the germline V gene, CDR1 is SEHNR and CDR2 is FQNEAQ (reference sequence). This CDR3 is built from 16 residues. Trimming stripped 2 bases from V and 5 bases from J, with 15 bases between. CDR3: CASSLTVSYRNEKLFF. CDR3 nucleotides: TGTGCCAGCAGCTTAACTGTGAGTTATCGGAATGAAAAACTGTTTTTT.

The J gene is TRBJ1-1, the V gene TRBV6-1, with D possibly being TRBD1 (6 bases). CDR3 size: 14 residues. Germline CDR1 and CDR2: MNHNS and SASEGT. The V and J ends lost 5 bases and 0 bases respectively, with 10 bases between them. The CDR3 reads CASSQNRVNTEAFF. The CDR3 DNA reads TGTGCCAGCAGTCAAAACAGGGTGAACACTGAAGCTTTCTTT.

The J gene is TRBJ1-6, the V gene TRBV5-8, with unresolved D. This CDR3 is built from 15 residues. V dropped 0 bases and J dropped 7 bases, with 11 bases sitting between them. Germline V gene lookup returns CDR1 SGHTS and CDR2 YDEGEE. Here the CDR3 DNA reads TGTGCCAGCAGCTTGGGAGGGATTCGCAATTCACCCCTCCACTTT. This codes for CASSLGGIRNSPLHF.

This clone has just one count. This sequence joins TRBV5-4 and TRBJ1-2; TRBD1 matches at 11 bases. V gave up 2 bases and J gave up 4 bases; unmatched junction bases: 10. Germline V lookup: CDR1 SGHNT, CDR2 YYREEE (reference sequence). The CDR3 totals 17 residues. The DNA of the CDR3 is TGTGCCAGCAGCTTTGGTGGACAGGGGGCGCGGGGCTATGGCTACACCTTC. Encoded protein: CASSFGGQGARGYGYTF.

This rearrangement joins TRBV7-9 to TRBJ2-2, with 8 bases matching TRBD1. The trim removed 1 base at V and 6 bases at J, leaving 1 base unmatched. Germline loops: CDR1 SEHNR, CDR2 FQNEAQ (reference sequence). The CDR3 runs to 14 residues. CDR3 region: CASSLVGQAGELFF. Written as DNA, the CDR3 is TGTGCCAGCAGCTTAGTGGGACAGGCCGGGGAGCTGTTTTTT.

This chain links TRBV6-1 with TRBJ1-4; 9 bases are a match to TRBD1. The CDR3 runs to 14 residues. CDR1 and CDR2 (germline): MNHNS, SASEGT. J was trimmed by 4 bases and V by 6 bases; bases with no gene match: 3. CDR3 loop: CASSRQGVNEKLFF. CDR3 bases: TGTGCCAGCAGCCGACAGGGGGTTAATGAAAAACTGTTTTTT.

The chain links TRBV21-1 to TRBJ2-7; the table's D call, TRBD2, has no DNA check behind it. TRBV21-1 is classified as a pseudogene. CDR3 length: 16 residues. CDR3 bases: TGTGCCAGCAGCTTCCGACTAGCGGGGTCCTCCTACGAGCAGTACTTC. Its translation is CASSFRLAGSSYEQYF.

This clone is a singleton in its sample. CDR3 bases: TGTGCCAGCAGCTGGGGAGGGGCCCCAGATACGCAGTATTTT. This translates into CASSWGGAPDTQYF. The chain carries TRBV5-4 and TRBJ2-3, with 7 bases identical to TRBD2. The CDR3 consists of 14 residues. CDR1 is SGHNT and CDR2 is YYREEE in the germline V gene (reference sequence). The V gene end was trimmed by 3 bases and the J gene end by 4 bases; junction bases not matched to a gene: 5.

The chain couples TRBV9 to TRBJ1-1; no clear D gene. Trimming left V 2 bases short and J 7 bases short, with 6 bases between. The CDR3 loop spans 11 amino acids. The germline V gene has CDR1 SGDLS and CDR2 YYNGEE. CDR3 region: CASSVAGEAFF. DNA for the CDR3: TGTGCCAGCAGCGTCGCAGGTGAAGCTTTCTTT. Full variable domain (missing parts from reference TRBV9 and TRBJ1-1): DSGVTQTPKHLITATGQRVTLRCSPRSGDLSVYWYQQSLDQGLQFLIQYYNGEERAKGNILERFSAQQFPDLHSELNLSSLELGDSALYFCASSVAGEAFFGQGTRLTVV.

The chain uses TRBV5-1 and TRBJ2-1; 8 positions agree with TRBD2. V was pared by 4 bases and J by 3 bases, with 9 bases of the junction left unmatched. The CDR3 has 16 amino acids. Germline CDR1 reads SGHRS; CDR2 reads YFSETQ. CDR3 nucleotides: TGCGCCAGCAGCCGTATAGCGGGGACACTCTACAATGAGCAGTTCTTC. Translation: CASSRIAGTLYNEQFF.

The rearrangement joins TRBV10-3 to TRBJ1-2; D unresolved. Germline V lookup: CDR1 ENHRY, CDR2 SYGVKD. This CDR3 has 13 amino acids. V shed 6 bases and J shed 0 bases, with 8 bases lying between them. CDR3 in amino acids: CAIRQDPNYGYTF. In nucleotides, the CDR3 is TGTGCCATCAGGCAGGACCCTAACTATGGCTACACCTTC.

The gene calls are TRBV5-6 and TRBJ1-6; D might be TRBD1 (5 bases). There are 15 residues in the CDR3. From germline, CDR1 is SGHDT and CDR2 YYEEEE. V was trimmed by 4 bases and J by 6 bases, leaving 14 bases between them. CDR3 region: CASSAGAGSNSPLHF. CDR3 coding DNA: TGTGCCAGCAGCGCCGGGGCGGGGTCTAATTCACCCCTCCACTTT.

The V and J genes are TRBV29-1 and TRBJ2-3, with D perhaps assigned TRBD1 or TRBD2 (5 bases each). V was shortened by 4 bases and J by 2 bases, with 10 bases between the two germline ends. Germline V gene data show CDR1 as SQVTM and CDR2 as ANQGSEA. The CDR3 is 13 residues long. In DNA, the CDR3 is TGCAGCGTTGCTGGGGGTCCCACAGATACGCAGTATTTT. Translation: CSVAGGPTDTQYF.

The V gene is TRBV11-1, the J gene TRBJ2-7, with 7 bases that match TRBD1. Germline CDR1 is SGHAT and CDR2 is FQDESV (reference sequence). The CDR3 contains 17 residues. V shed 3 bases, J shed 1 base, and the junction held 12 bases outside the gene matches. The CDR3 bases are TGTGCCAGCAGCTTGGCCAGGACAGGTCGGACTTCCTACGAGCAGTACTTC. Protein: CASSLARTGRTSYEQYF.